This record concerns one T cell receptor beta chain sequence. What it binds is unknown. These data originate in a study of T cell responses to AZD1222 COVID-19 vaccine. Study-wide points: Vaccine-related CD4 TCRs covered spike, predominating at 160-218 and 743-854. Clonal diversity may have been underestimated in mostly white British donors. Unmutated regions of variants are reportedly targeted by nearly half of spike-specific TCRs.

Profiling relied on immunoSEQ multiplex PCR, and the TCRdb table lists in-frame clones only, not all of them. Among some 150,000 clones listed, around 89% were seen once. V was shortened by 6 bases and J by 6 bases, with 18 bases between the two germline ends. Germline assignment: CDR1 MDHEN and CDR2 SYDVKM. This CDR3 comprises 14 residues. This rearrangement joins TRBV28 to TRBJ2-7, with D maybe TRBD2 (7 bases). The source material was peripheral blood, sampled on day 0 of AZD1222 vaccination. This TCR was recovered from an adult in good health. CDR3: CASSLGGGSREQYF. DNA for the CDR3: TGTGCCAGCAGCCTGGGAGGGGGGAGTCGCGAGCAGTACTTC.